Below, 24 T cell receptor beta chains from the same sample are listed, as sequenced in a study of blood T cell repertoires in COVID-19. Here immunoSEQ multiplex PCR was the method, and the copy in TCRdb shows in-frame clones only, minus some. The sample carries tens of thousands of clones, roughly 87% recorded once. Sequenced: peripheral blood. The source is a man in his fifties with active COVID-19.

This chain links TRBV6-4 with TRBJ2-1; 8 nucleotides line up with TRBD2. The germline gives CDR1 MRHNA, CDR2 SNTAGT. V lost 5 bases and J lost 7; bases outside the gene matches: 10. The CDR3 is made up of 15 amino acids. The CDR3 loop is CASSTTSGGLNEQFF. CDR3 in DNA: TGTGCCAGCAGTACTACTAGCGGAGGTTTGAATGAGCAGTTCTTC.

The V and J genes are TRBV14 and TRBJ2-3, with 8 bases lining up with TRBD2. J lost 13 bases, V lost 2 bases, and 11 bases had no gene match. Germline CDR1 is SGHDN and CDR2 is FVKESK. CDR3 length: 14 residues. The CDR3 reads CASSQRGSGATKYF. The CDR3 DNA reads TGTGCCAGCAGCCAACGGGGTAGCGGGGCCACGAAGTATTTT.

The rearrangement joins TRBV15 to TRBJ2-7; TRBD2 might be the D (7 bases). Trimming left V 0 bases short and J 3 bases short, with 18 bases between. Germline V gene data show CDR1 as LNHNV and CDR2 as YYDKDF (reference sequence). CDR3 size: 17 residues. DNA for the CDR3: TGTGCCACCAGCAGAGATGGAGGCGGGGGCTCCGACTACGAGCAGTACTTC. Its protein product is CATSRDGGGGSDYEQYF.

The chain carries TRBV9 and TRBJ2-4; 8 nucleotides agree with TRBD1. The V segment lost 0 bases and the J segment 7 bases; nucleotides outside the gene matches: 9. This CDR3 spans 16 amino acids. Looked up from germline, CDR1 is SGDLS and CDR2 is YYNGEE. This CDR3 reads CASSVGVQGATNIQYF. The CDR3 coding sequence is TGTGCCAGCAGCGTAGGAGTCCAGGGGGCGACTAACATTCAGTACTTC.

This sequence joins TRBV11-2 and TRBJ1-1, with D possibly matching TRBD1 (6 bases). CDR3 size: 17 residues. V lost 4 bases, J lost 1 base, and 19 bases lay in between. Germline V lookup: CDR1 SGHAT, CDR2 FQNNGV. The CDR3 is CASSSRGGDRRNTEAFF. The CDR3 nucleotides are TGTGCCAGCAGCTCCCGGGGGGGCGACAGGAGGAACACTGAAGCTTTCTTT.

The chain couples TRBV4-1 to TRBJ1-1; no reliable D call. CDR3 length equals 13 residues. The ends were cut back, 0 bases at V and 7 bases at J, with 9 bases in the middle. Germline lookup yields CDR1 MGHRA and CDR2 YSYEKL. CDR3 loop: CASSQDRGSEAFF. The CDR3 DNA reads as TGCGCCAGCAGCCAAGATCGCGGCAGTGAAGCTTTCTTT.

The rearrangement joins TRBV5-1 to TRBJ2-3; no reliable D call. Germline CDR1 is SGHRS and CDR2 is YFSETQ. The ends were cut back, 6 bases at V and 6 bases at J, with 17 bases in the middle. CDR3 size: 14 residues. CDR3 amino acids: CASNAASSSDTQYF. The CDR3 nucleotides are TGCGCCAGCAACGCGGCCTCCTCTTCCGATACGCAGTATTTT.

The gene calls are TRBV30 and TRBJ1-6, with no clear D. The CDR3 spans 12 residues. Germline V gene lookup returns CDR1 GTSNPN and CDR2 SVGIG (reference sequence). With 1 base removed from V and 7 bases from J, the gap between germline ends came to 5 bases. The CDR3 loop reads CAWSAFNSPLHF. CDR3 in DNA: TGTGCCTGGAGTGCCTTCAATTCACCCCTCCACTTT.

V gene TRBV3-1 (or the pseudogene TRBV3-2) combines with J gene TRBJ2-5; D is uncertain. The germline gives CDR1 LGHDT, CDR2 YNNKEL (reference sequence). The CDR3 is 13 amino acids. Trimming pared 5 bases from V and 1 base from J, leaving 8 bases between. This chain's CDR3 is CASSLAFQETQYF. The DNA for the CDR3 is TGTGCCAGCAGCTTAGCATTCCAAGAGACCCAGTACTTC.

This sequence joins TRBV7-8 and TRBJ2-3; TRBD2 matches at 8 bases. This CDR3 region has 16 residues. The V gene end was trimmed by 5 bases and the J gene end by 2 bases; junction bases not matched to a gene: 9. Germline CDR1 and CDR2: SGHVS and FQNEAQ. CDR3 loop: CASSAQSGGATDTQYF. The CDR3 DNA reads as TGTGCCAGCAGCGCGCAGAGCGGGGGCGCCACAGATACGCAGTATTTT.

This clone is a singleton in its sample. The rearrangement links TRBV7-8 to TRBJ2-3; D is possibly TRBD1 (5 bases). The CDR3 length is 18 residues. Germline loops: CDR1 SGHVS, CDR2 FQNEAQ. V shed 5 bases and J shed 0 bases, with 21 bases lying between them. As DNA, the CDR3 is TGTGCCAGCAGCGGGGCCCTTTACCCAATACCTAGCACAGATACGCAGTATTTT. Translated: CASSGALYPIPSTDTQYF.

The gene calls are TRBV18 and TRBJ2-1, with 8 positions matching TRBD1. The CDR3 is made up of 15 amino acids. The V segment lost 6 bases and the J segment 0 bases; nucleotides outside the gene matches: 4. The germline V gene encodes CDR1 KGHSH and CDR2 LQKENI. CDR3 in DNA: TGTGCCAGCTCTGTACAGGGGGTCTCCTACAATGAGCAGTTCTTC. Residues: CASSVQGVSYNEQFF.

The chain employs TRBV24-1 and TRBJ2-1; 9 positions match TRBD2. This CDR3 is 13 amino acids long. Germline loops: CDR1 KGHDR, CDR2 SFDVKD. The trim removed 9 bases at V and 6 bases at J, leaving 5 bases unmatched. CDR3 in amino acids: CATASGKTNEQFF. DNA of the CDR3: TGTGCCACCGCTAGCGGGAAAACCAATGAGCAGTTCTTC.

The chain's CDR3 is CASSLVSGGGPYNEQFF. In DNA, the CDR3 is TGTGCCAGCAGCTTAGTTTCCGGCGGGGGGCCCTACAATGAGCAGTTCTTC. This chain uses TRBV7-2 with TRBJ2-1; TRBD2 matches 8 bases. CDR3 length equals 17 residues. Trimming at V came to 1 base and at J to 2 bases, leaving 7 bases not matched to a gene. Germline CDR1 reads SGHTA; CDR2 reads FQGNSA. Using reference TRBV7-2 and TRBJ2-1 for the parts outside the CDR3, the full variable domain is GAGVSQSPSNKVTEKGKDVELRCDPISGHTALYWYRQSLGQGLEFLIYFQGNSAPDKSGLPSDRFSAERTGGSVSTLTIQRTQQEDSAVYLCASSLVSGGGPYNEQFFGPGTRLTVL.

This sequence joins TRBV2 and TRBJ1-1; D might be TRBD1 (6 bases). Germline values: CDR1 SNHLY, CDR2 FYNNEI. V shed 6 bases and J shed 2 bases, with 16 bases lying between them. The CDR3 runs 15 residues. CDR3 sequence (DNA): TGTGCCAGCAGCCCGATTACAGGGTTTAACACTGAAGCTTTCTTT. Translation: CASSPITGFNTEAFF. Looking up the rest from reference TRBV2 and TRBJ1-1 gives the full variable domain: EPEVTQTPSHQVTQMGQEVILRCVPISNHLYFYWYRQILGQKVEFLVSFYNNEISEKSEIFDDQFSVERPDGSNFTLKIRSTKLEDSAMYFCASSPITGFNTEAFFGQGTRLTVV.

J is TRBJ2-3 and V is TRBV5-1; TRBD2 might be the D (5 bases). This CDR3 is built from 15 residues. V lost 0 bases to trimming and J lost 7 bases, with 15 bases between them. CDR1 and CDR2 from the germline V gene are SGHRS and YFSETQ. CDR3 sequence: CASSLEASPANTQYF. CDR3 nucleotide sequence: TGCGCCAGCAGCTTGGAGGCTAGCCCAGCGAATACGCAGTATTTT.

This clone showed up just a few times. V usage is TRBV6-5 and J usage is TRBJ1-5, with 7 bases lining up with TRBD1. CDR1 MNHEY and CDR2 SVGAGI come from the germline V gene. The CDR3 has 15 residues. V shed 7 bases and J 9 bases; nucleotides not matched to a gene: 15. The DNA for the CDR3 is TGTGCCAGCATACCAGGGCAGGGGGTTCCCGGGCCCCAGCATTTT. Translated: CASIPGQGVPGPQHF.

V usage is TRBV19 and J usage is TRBJ1-6, with TRBD1 matching over 9 bases. After removal of 6 bases from V and 8 bases from J, the junction contained 8 bases not matched to a gene. Germline lookup yields CDR1 LNHDA and CDR2 SQIVND (reference sequence). This CDR3 contains 15 residues. As DNA, the CDR3 is TGTGCCAGTAGCCCAGGGACAGGGATGTATTCACCCCTCCACTTT. This encodes CASSPGTGMYSPLHF.

The chain links TRBV6-4 to TRBJ2-1; possibly TRBD2 for D (5 bases). Trimming stripped 5 bases from V and 0 bases from J, with 11 bases between. Per the germline V gene, CDR1 is MRHNA and CDR2 is SNTAGT. The CDR3 has 15 residues. The CDR3 sequence is CASSRTPSSYNEQFF. The DNA of the CDR3 is TGTGCCAGCAGTAGGACTCCGAGCTCCTACAATGAGCAGTTCTTC.

The chain uses TRBV4-3 and TRBJ1-3; tentative D call: TRBD1 (6 bases). The CDR3 totals 16 residues. Germline lookup yields CDR1 LGHNA and CDR2 YSLEER. Trimming removed 0 bases from V and 5 bases from J, with 14 bases in between. Written as DNA, the CDR3 is TGCGCCAGCAGCCAAGATGCAGGGGATCGCAGAAACACCATATATTTT. It yields the protein CASSQDAGDRRNTIYF.

This chain links TRBV3-1 (or the pseudogene TRBV3-2) with TRBJ1-3; 11 bases match TRBD1. CDR1 is LGHDT, CDR2 YNNKEL, per germline (reference sequence). The CDR3 has 15 residues. V lost 0 bases and J lost 6; bases outside the gene matches: 1. This CDR3 is CASSQDGQGANTIYF. CDR3 sequence (DNA): TGTGCCAGCAGCCAAGATGGACAGGGGGCAAACACCATATATTTT.

J is TRBJ1-1 and V is TRBV29-1; no clear D. The CDR3 extends over 13 amino acids. Germline V CDR1 and CDR2: SQVTM, ANQGSEA. With 0 bases removed from V and 1 base from J, the gap between germline ends came to 6 bases. The CDR3 nucleotides read TGCAGCGTTGAAGAGGCAACGAACACTGAAGCTTTCTTT. It encodes CSVEEATNTEAFF.

The chain links TRBV18 to TRBJ1-1, with D possibly TRBD1 on 5 matching bases. There are 14 residues in the CDR3. The ends were cut back, 1 base at V and 4 bases at J, with 10 bases in the middle. The germline CDR1 and CDR2 sequences are KGHSH and LQKENI. This CDR3 reads CASSPLRGSTEAFF. The CDR3 DNA reads as TGTGCCAGCTCACCACTCCGGGGGAGCACTGAAGCTTTCTTT.

V and J are TRBV5-6 and TRBJ2-1; 7 nucleotides line up with TRBD1. This CDR3 contains 14 residues. Per the germline V gene, CDR1 is SGHDT and CDR2 is YYEEEE. V lost 3 bases, J lost 4 bases, and 4 bases stayed unmatched. The CDR3 protein is CASSSGQLYNEQFF. The CDR3 DNA reads TGTGCCAGCAGCTCGGGACAGCTTTACAATGAGCAGTTCTTC. The whole variable domain, remainder taken from reference TRBV5-6 and TRBJ2-1, is DAGVTQSPTHLIKTRGQQVTLRCSPKSGHDTVSWYQQALGQGPQFIFQYYEEEERQRGNFPDRFSGHQFPNYSSELNVNALLLGDSALYLCASSSGQLYNEQFFGPGTRLTVL.